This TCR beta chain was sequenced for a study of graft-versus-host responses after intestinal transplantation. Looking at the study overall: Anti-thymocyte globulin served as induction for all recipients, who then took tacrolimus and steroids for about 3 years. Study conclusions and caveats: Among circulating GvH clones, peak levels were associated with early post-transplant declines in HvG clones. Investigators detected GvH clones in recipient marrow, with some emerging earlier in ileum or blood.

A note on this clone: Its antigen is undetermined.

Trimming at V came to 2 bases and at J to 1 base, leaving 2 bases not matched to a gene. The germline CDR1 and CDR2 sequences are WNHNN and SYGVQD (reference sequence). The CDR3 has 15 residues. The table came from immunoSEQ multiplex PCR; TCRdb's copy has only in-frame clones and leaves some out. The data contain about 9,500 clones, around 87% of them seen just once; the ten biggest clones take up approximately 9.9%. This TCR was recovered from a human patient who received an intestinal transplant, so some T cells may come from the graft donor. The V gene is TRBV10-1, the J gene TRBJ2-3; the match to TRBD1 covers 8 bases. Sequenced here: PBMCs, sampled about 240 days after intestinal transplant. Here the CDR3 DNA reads TGCGCCAGCAGTGAGCCGGGACAGGGCACAGATACGCAGTATTTT. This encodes CASSEPGQGTDTQYF.